One and the same sample provided the 27 T cell receptor beta chains below, sequenced in a study of shared clonotypes between healthy human individuals. Method: immunoSEQ multiplex PCR; TCRdb's copy keeps in-frame clones and lacks some. The sample holds roughly 650,000 clones, 97% seen once. Sequencing input: naive CD4+ T cells sorted from blood. The sample's subset: CD45RA+ positively selected. The receptor set was obtained from a woman in her thirties in good health.

This rearrangement joins TRBV5-1 to TRBJ2-5; no reliable D call. The germline V gene has CDR1 SGHRS and CDR2 YFSETQ. This CDR3 region has 13 residues. V lost 4 bases to trimming and J lost 5 bases, with 12 bases between them. The CDR3 here is CASSQVSRETQYF. CDR3 DNA: TGCGCCAGCAGCCAAGTGTCACGGGAGACCCAGTACTTC.

J is TRBJ1-3 and V is TRBV6-1, with a weak D call TRBD1 (6 bases). Trimming shortened V by 1 base and J by 4 bases, and 11 bases separated the two germline ends. CDR1 and CDR2 (germline): MNHNS, SASEGT. This CDR3 has 15 residues. CDR3 sequence: CASSEVTGLGNTIYF. The CDR3 DNA sequence: TGTGCCAGCAGTGAAGTTACAGGGCTAGGAAACACCATATATTTT.

The DNA for the CDR3 is TGTGCCAGCAGGTCCGGGACAGGGGTTTGGGAGATGTACTTC. Translated, it gives CASRSGTGVWEMYF. V gene TRBV28 combines with J gene TRBJ2-7; 10 nucleotides agree with TRBD1. The CDR3 runs 14 residues. J gave up 12 bases and V 6 bases, and 14 bases lay outside the gene matches. Germline CDR1 reads MDHEN; CDR2 reads SYDVKM.

The V and J genes are TRBV20-1 and TRBJ2-5; D gene ambiguous. Trimming removed 3 bases from V and 3 bases from J, with 5 bases in between. The CDR3 is 11 amino acids. The germline V gene has CDR1 DFQATT and CDR2 SNEGSKA (reference sequence). The CDR3 sequence is CSASEKETQYF. The CDR3 DNA sequence: TGCAGTGCTAGCGAGAAAGAGACCCAGTACTTC.

V is TRBV28 and J is TRBJ1-5; D may be TRBD1 (5 bases). Looked up from germline, CDR1 is MDHEN and CDR2 is SYDVKM. V dropped 5 bases and J dropped 7 bases, with 21 bases sitting between them. This CDR3 spans 16 amino acids. This chain's CDR3 is CASSPSGRGRGQPQHF. CDR3 nucleotide sequence: TGTGCCAGCAGTCCCTCCGGACGGGGCAGAGGGCAGCCCCAGCATTTT.

The gene calls are TRBV9 and TRBJ2-2; D unresolved. Trimming stripped 4 bases from V and 7 bases from J, with 11 bases between. This CDR3 has 13 amino acids. The germline V gene encodes CDR1 SGDLS and CDR2 YYNGEE. CDR3 sequence reads: CASSPPWVGELFF. In nucleotides, the CDR3 is TGTGCCAGCAGCCCCCCCTGGGTCGGGGAGCTGTTTTTT.

The rearrangement joins TRBV15 to TRBJ1-5, with D possibly matching TRBD1 (6 bases). V shed 0 bases and J shed 6 bases, with 15 bases lying between them. The CDR3 has 16 amino acids. Germline V gene lookup returns CDR1 LNHNV and CDR2 YYDKDF (reference sequence). The CDR3 spells CATSRDQGQGAQPQHF. CDR3 DNA: TGTGCCACCAGCAGAGATCAGGGGCAGGGTGCTCAGCCCCAGCATTTT. Based on the CDR3 plus reference TRBV15 and TRBJ1-5, the full variable domain is DAMVIQNPRYQVTQFGKPVTLSCSQTLNHNVMYWYQQKSSQAPKLLFHYYDKDFNNEADTPDNFQSRRPNTSFCFLDIRSPGLGDTAMYLCATSRDQGQGAQPQHFGDGTRLSIL.

The CDR3 DNA sequence: TGCAGCGTTGTGAGGGGTGTGGGAGAGACCCAGTACTTC. It specifies CSVVRGVGETQYF. The V gene is TRBV29-1, the J gene TRBJ2-5; D assignment may be TRBD1 or TRBD2 (5 bases each). The V gene lost 4 bases and the J gene lost 4 bases, with 13 bases spanning the gap. CDR3 size: 13 residues. Germline V gives CDR1 SQVTM, CDR2 ANQGSEA.

This sequence joins TRBV11-2 and TRBJ2-5; D gene ambiguous. V lost 3 bases and J lost 4, with 6 bases in between. CDR3 length: 12 amino acids. The germline gives CDR1 SGHAT, CDR2 FQNNGV. CDR3 sequence: CASSFYSETQYF. CDR3 sequence (DNA): TGTGCCAGCAGCTTTTACTCAGAGACCCAGTACTTC. Complete variable domain (other parts from reference TRBV11-2 and TRBJ2-5): EAGVAQSPRYKIIEKRQSVAFWCNPISGHATLYWYQQILGQGPKLLIQFQNNGVVDDSQLPKDRFSAERLKGVDSTLKIQPAKLEDSAVYLCASSFYSETQYFGPGTRLLVL.

CDR3 region: CASSFQLAYEQYF. The CDR3 DNA reads as TGTGCCAGCAGTTTCCAACTAGCGTACGAGCAGTACTTC. J is TRBJ2-7 and V is TRBV11-2, with 7 bases fitting TRBD2. V lost 6 bases, J lost 4 bases, and 6 bases stayed unmatched. Looked up from germline, CDR1 is SGHAT and CDR2 is FQNNGV. CDR3 length: 13 residues.

The chain carries TRBV27 and TRBJ2-2, with D tentatively TRBD2 (5 bases). The CDR3 contains 14 residues. Germline V gene lookup returns CDR1 MNHEY and CDR2 SMNVEV (reference sequence). Between the trimmed V and J ends, which lost 6 bases and 0 bases, there was a span of 8 bases. CDR3: CASRRVTNTGELFF. The CDR3, as DNA: TGTGCCAGCAGGCGGGTCACGAACACCGGGGAGCTGTTTTTT.

CDR3 nucleotides: TGTGCCAGCAGCTTAGTGACACCAGATTACGAGCAGTACTTC. This sequence encodes CASSLVTPDYEQYF. The chain is built from TRBV7-8 and TRBJ2-7, with D unclear. The V gene's germline CDR1 is SGHVS and CDR2 FQNEAQ. V gave up 1 base and J gave up 4 bases, with 11 bases separating them. This CDR3 region has 14 residues.

The CDR3 spells CASPPGQGAFSGYTF. Written as DNA, the CDR3 is TGTGCCAGTCCTCCGGGACAGGGGGCCTTCTCGGGCTACACCTTC. V gene TRBV28 combines with J gene TRBJ1-2; 12 nucleotides align to TRBD1. Trimming at V came to 9 bases and at J to 8 bases, leaving 13 bases not matched to a gene. The germline V gene encodes CDR1 MDHEN and CDR2 SYDVKM. The CDR3 sequence is 15 residues long.

The table lists this clone with a few counts. This chain uses TRBV29-1 with TRBJ1-1, with D unclear. This CDR3 contains 10 residues. V lost 5 bases, J lost 6 bases, and 7 bases lay in between. Germline V gene data show CDR1 as SQVTM and CDR2 as ANQGSEA. This chain's CDR3 is CSVSSAEAFF. Here the CDR3 DNA reads TGCAGCGTTTCGTCGGCTGAAGCTTTCTTT.

J is TRBJ1-2 and V is TRBV23-1, with D unresolved. TRBV23-1 is noted as an ORF with a role that remains uncertain. This CDR3 has 12 amino acids. The germline V and J ends were trimmed by 4 bases and 8 bases, with 11 bases remaining between them. Here the CDR3 reads CASSLPFLGYTF. The CDR3 DNA is TGCGCCAGCAGTCTCCCCTTTCTGGGCTACACCTTC.

The chain is built from TRBV7-9 and TRBJ1-2; 10 bases align to TRBD1. This CDR3 has 15 residues. Germline V gives CDR1 SEHNR, CDR2 FQNEAQ (reference sequence). The junction had 8 bases not matched to a gene; V was cut back by 5 bases and J by 5 bases. The CDR3 nucleotides are TGTGCCAGCAGCCCGGGACAGGGGAGTTTATATGGCTACACCTTC. Protein product: CASSPGQGSLYGYTF. Using reference TRBV7-9 and TRBJ1-2 for the parts outside the CDR3, the full variable domain is DTGVSQNPRHKITKRGQNVTFRCDPISEHNRLYWYRQTLGQGPEFLTYFQNEAQLEKSRLLSDRFSAERPKGSFSTLEIQRTEQGDSAMYLCASSPGQGSLYGYTFGSGTRLTVV.

This clone came up once. The chain uses TRBV28 and TRBJ2-7; TRBD2 aligns across 10 bases. J gave up 2 bases and V 4 bases, and 8 bases lay outside the gene matches. The CDR3 runs to 16 residues. Germline V lookup: CDR1 MDHEN, CDR2 SYDVKM. The CDR3 coding sequence is TGTGCCAGCAGTTCACCGGGACTAGCGCCTACCTACGAGCAGTACTTC. This codes for CASSSPGLAPTYEQYF.

V is TRBV6-4 and J is TRBJ2-1; 9 nucleotides match TRBD2. With V trimmed by 4 bases and J by 8 bases, 9 bases remained unmatched. This CDR3 has 15 amino acids. CDR1 MRHNA and CDR2 SNTAGT come from the germline V gene. The CDR3 DNA reads TGTGCCAGCAGTGCAGGGGCTAGCGGGAACTATGAGCAGTTCTTC. The encoded protein is CASSAGASGNYEQFF.

The chain couples TRBV28 to TRBJ1-1; D might be TRBD1 (6 bases). The germline gives CDR1 MDHEN, CDR2 SYDVKM. Trimming left V 10 bases short and J 1 base short, with 16 bases between. CDR3 size: 14 residues. The CDR3 DNA reads TGTGCCACCCGCGCCCAGACAGGGAACACTGAAGCTTTCTTT. Its translation: CATRAQTGNTEAFF.

This clone was counted once. Given the absence of the conserved phenylalanine or tryptophan at the CDR3 end, a read error is likely. It is unclear where the CDR3 begins or ends on the DNA, so no DNA is shown, and the CDR3 is as TCRdb lists it. The rearrangement links TRBV28 to TRBJ1-2. In germline, CDR1 is MDHEN, CDR2 SYDVKM. 13 amino acids form the CDR3, both terminal residues included. The CDR3 reads CASSLPTTGPSFV.

The gene calls are TRBV21-1 and TRBJ2-7; the D call in the table, TRBD1, was not verified against the DNA. TRBV21-1 is a recognized pseudogene. This CDR3 contains 16 residues. The CDR3 is CASSTLLQGALSEQYF. CDR3 nucleotides: TGTGCCAGCAGCACATTGTTACAGGGGGCGCTTAGCGAGCAGTACTTC.

J is TRBJ2-5 and V is TRBV4-1; 8 bases agree with TRBD2. TRBJ2-7 matches the DNA end more closely, so the J call is doubtful. The CDR3 is made up of 15 amino acids. Germline V lookup: CDR1 MGHRA, CDR2 YSYEKL. In DNA, the CDR3 is TGCGCCAGCAGCCACTCCGGGACTAGAGGATACGAGCAGTACTTC. This encodes CASSHSGTRGYEQYF.

This clone was seen just once. V gene TRBV28 combines with J gene TRBJ1-2; D ambiguous. V dropped 2 bases and J dropped 7 bases, with 11 bases sitting between them. The CDR3 extends over 13 amino acids. Looked up from germline, CDR1 is MDHEN and CDR2 is SYDVKM. The CDR3 bases are TGTGCCAGCAGTTTACCCCTGCCCGGTGGCTACACCTTC. Its translation: CASSLPLPGGYTF.

This clone appeared once. V gene TRBV30 combines with J gene TRBJ1-2; the D gene is possibly TRBD1 (5 bases). Trimming stripped 8 bases from V and 4 bases from J, with 17 bases between. Germline V gene sequence: CDR1 GTSNPN, CDR2 SVGIG (reference sequence). The CDR3 sequence is 13 residues long. CDR3 sequence: CARPRGGIYGYTF. The CDR3 DNA reads TGTGCCCGACCCCGGGGGGGGATCTATGGCTACACCTTC.

The gene calls are TRBV4-2 and TRBJ1-2; 8 positions agree with TRBD1. V was pared by 4 bases and J by 5 bases, with 18 bases of the junction left unmatched. CDR1 and CDR2 from the germline V gene are LGHNA and YNFKEQ. The CDR3 loop spans 18 amino acids. As DNA, the CDR3 is TGTGCCAGCAGCCCATCAGGACAGGGCGAAGGCAGGGGATATGGCTACACCTTC. This encodes CASSPSGQGEGRGYGYTF.

J is TRBJ1-2 and V is TRBV2; D call uncertain. Germline CDR1 SNHLY, CDR2 FYNNEI. The CDR3 is 13 amino acids. V gave up 4 bases and J gave up 2 bases, with 8 bases separating them. The CDR3 bases are TGTGCCAGCAGTGTGGCACTCAACTATGGCTACACCTTC. Its protein is CASSVALNYGYTF.

About this clone itself: The same CDR3 is also encoded by other DNA sequences in this sample. The chain carries TRBV7-9 and TRBJ2-3; possible D gene TRBD1, 6 bases. The CDR3 spans 12 residues. V was pared by 4 bases and J by 6 bases, with 8 bases between. Germline CDR1 and CDR2: SEHNR and FQNEAQ (reference sequence). Here the CDR3 reads CASSWDTDTQYF. The CDR3 DNA sequence: TGTGCCAGCAGCTGGGACACGGATACGCAGTATTTT.